This passage covers 23 T cell receptor beta chains from one sample sequenced in a study of blood T cell repertoires in COVID-19. Assay: immunoSEQ multiplex PCR; the TCRdb copy retains only in-frame clones and omits some. The table records just over 250,000 clones, over 80% of them present only once. The material sequenced was peripheral blood. These receptors originate from a woman in her 70s with COVID-19, enrolled during active disease.

The CDR3 sequence: CASSELLPSYEQYF. DNA of the CDR3: TGTGCCAGCAGTGAGCTACTTCCCTCCTACGAGCAGTACTTC. The rearrangement links TRBV6-4 to TRBJ2-7; D is ambiguous. Looked up from germline, CDR1 is MRHNA and CDR2 is SNTAGT. Deletions cut 3 bases from V and 0 bases from J, with 9 bases between. The CDR3 spans 14 residues.

This clone was observed a handful of times. This chain joins TRBV5-4 and TRBJ1-5; D may be TRBD1 (6 bases). This CDR3 is built from 14 residues. Germline assignment: CDR1 SGHNT and CDR2 YYREEE (reference sequence). Trimming removed 4 bases at V and 1 base at J, with 9 bases between. CDR3 protein: CASSNRESNQPQHF. In DNA form, the CDR3 reads TGTGCCAGCAGCAACAGGGAGAGCAATCAGCCCCAGCATTTT.

This CDR3 is CASSEAGTVNQPQHF. CDR3 in DNA: TGTGCCAGCAGTGAAGCCGGGACAGTCAATCAGCCCCAGCATTTT. This chain connects TRBV6-1 to TRBJ1-5; 7 bases match TRBD1. The CDR3 runs to 15 residues. Germline V gene sequence: CDR1 MNHNS, CDR2 SASEGT. With 0 bases clipped from V and 3 bases from J, the junction kept 2 bases outside the gene matches.

The V gene is TRBV5-1, the J gene TRBJ2-4; maybe TRBD1 (5 bases). V lost 3 bases and J 4 bases, leaving 20 bases between the germline ends. CDR1 is SGHRS, CDR2 YFSETQ, per germline. The CDR3 has 17 amino acids. The CDR3 protein is CASSSGNRSLSKNIQYF. The CDR3 bases are TGCGCCAGCAGCTCCGGTAACAGGAGCCTAAGTAAAAACATTCAGTACTTC.

The chain recombines TRBV3-1 (or the pseudogene TRBV3-2) with TRBJ1-2; perhaps TRBD1 as D (6 bases). V was trimmed by 3 bases and J by 12 bases, leaving 14 bases between them. CDR1 LGHDT and CDR2 YNNKEL come from the germline V gene (reference sequence). This CDR3 has 12 amino acids. The CDR3 DNA follows: TGTGCCAGCAGCCAGGAATACAGGGACCACACCTTC. Encoded protein: CASSQEYRDHTF.

The chain uses TRBV11-2 and TRBJ2-3, with 12 bases aligning to TRBD2. V gave up 3 bases and J gave up 5 bases; unmatched junction bases: 6. CDR1 is SGHAT, CDR2 FQNNGV, per germline. The CDR3 totals 16 residues. CDR3 DNA sequence: TGTGCCAGCAGCTTTTCGACTAGCGGGAGCGGAGATACGCAGTATTTT. It specifies CASSFSTSGSGDTQYF.

Here the CDR3 DNA reads TGTGCCAGCAGCCTGGGAGGGGACGAAAGCTACGAGCAGTACTTC. Translation gives CASSLGGDESYEQYF. The rearrangement uses TRBV3-1 (or the pseudogene TRBV3-2) and TRBJ2-7; 7 bases line up with TRBD2. Losses at the gene ends were 4 bases for V and 3 bases for J; bases not matched to a gene: 9. CDR1 is LGHDT, CDR2 YNNKEL, per germline (reference sequence). The length of the CDR3 is 15 residues.

V gene TRBV7-3 combines with J gene TRBJ2-1; 10 bases align to TRBD2. V shed 5 bases, J shed 5 bases, and the junction held 12 bases outside the gene matches. The germline CDR1 and CDR2 sequences are SGHTA and FQGTGA. This CDR3 comprises 17 residues. CDR3 amino acids: CASSPTLRTSGDNEQFF. CDR3 DNA sequence: TGTGCCAGCAGCCCCACCCTTCGGACTAGCGGAGACAATGAGCAGTTCTTC.

This clone was seen once. The genes are TRBV30 and TRBJ1-5; 9 nucleotides match TRBD1. CDR3 length: 14 amino acids. Unmatched junction bases numbered 6, after V lost 5 bases and J lost 4 bases. Per the germline V gene, CDR1 is GTSNPN and CDR2 is SVGIG (reference sequence). Here the CDR3 DNA reads TGTGCCTGGGGACAGGGGATCAGGAATCAGCCCCAGCATTTT. It encodes CAWGQGIRNQPQHF.

The chain employs TRBV28 and TRBJ1-6, with D possibly being TRBD1 (5 bases). Germline lookup yields CDR1 MDHEN and CDR2 SYDVKM. Trimming pared 8 bases from V and 10 bases from J, leaving 15 bases between. This CDR3 is 13 amino acids long. The DNA for the CDR3 is TGTGCCAGCGGAGGGGAGCTAGCATCACCCCTCCACTTT. Protein product: CASGGELASPLHF.

A single count supports this clone. The J gene is TRBJ2-3, the V gene TRBV2; tentative D call: TRBD1 (6 bases). CDR3 length equals 13 residues. CDR1 is SNHLY, CDR2 FYNNEI, per germline. V was shortened by 6 bases and J by 3 bases, with 10 bases between the two germline ends. CDR3 sequence (DNA): TGTGCCAGCAGATCCAGGGGAACAGATACGCAGTATTTT. This encodes CASRSRGTDTQYF.

This clone was detected a few times. The rearrangement links TRBV2 to TRBJ1-6; D is undetermined. Germline V gives CDR1 SNHLY, CDR2 FYNNEI. CDR3 length: 12 amino acids. Trimming stripped 4 bases from V and 15 bases from J, with 13 bases between. CDR3 sequence: CASSVTTSGLHF. CDR3 DNA: TGTGCCAGCAGTGTTACGACAAGCGGCCTCCACTTT.

The rearrangement uses TRBV11-3 and TRBJ2-1; tentatively, D is TRBD2 (6 bases). Trimming cost V 1 base and J 4 bases, with 11 bases left between them. The CDR3 totals 15 residues. Per germline, CDR1 SGHNT and CDR2 YENEEA. Here the CDR3 reads CASSLGRGSYNEQFF. CDR3 DNA sequence: TGTGCCAGCAGCTTAGGGAGGGGTTCGTACAATGAGCAGTTCTTC.

Points on this clone: This CDR3 is also generated by other DNA sequences in the sample. This chain connects TRBV19 to TRBJ1-5; 7 bases agree with TRBD1. The junction had 4 bases not matched to a gene; V was cut back by 2 bases and J by 6 bases. This CDR3 has 14 residues. Germline V gene sequence: CDR1 LNHDA, CDR2 SQIVND (reference sequence). This chain's CDR3 is CASSITGVSQPQHF. The DNA for the CDR3 is TGTGCCAGTAGTATAACAGGGGTTAGTCAGCCCCAGCATTTT. Filled out from reference TRBV19 and TRBJ1-5, the complete variable domain reads DGGITQSPKYLFRKEGQNVTLSCEQNLNHDAMYWYRQDPGQGLRLIYYSQIVNDFQKGDIAEGYSVSREKKESFPLTVTSAQKNPTAFYLCASSITGVSQPQHFGDGTRLSIL.

The V gene is TRBV6-1, the J gene TRBJ2-1, with TRBD2 identical over 8 bases. V lost 3 bases and J lost 4; bases outside the gene matches: 2. Germline V CDR1 and CDR2: MNHNS, SASEGT. This CDR3 has 14 residues. Here the CDR3 DNA reads TGTGCCAGCAGTGATTTAGCGGGGTACAATGAGCAGTTCTTC. Translated, it gives CASSDLAGYNEQFF.

This rearrangement joins TRBV7-9 to TRBJ2-7; 7 bases line up with TRBD2. From germline, CDR1 is SEHNR and CDR2 FQNEAQ (reference sequence). Trimming removed 0 bases from V and 5 bases from J; junction bases left unmatched: 7. CDR3 length equals 15 residues. The DNA of the CDR3 is TGTGCCAGCAGCTTAGCGGGAGGGCCGAGGAACGAGCAGTACTTC. Translating it yields CASSLAGGPRNEQYF.

The rearrangement joins TRBV5-4 to TRBJ2-7; 7 bases match TRBD1. The CDR3 length is 14 residues. Losses at the gene ends were 1 base for V and 3 bases for J; bases not matched to a gene: 4. Germline V gives CDR1 SGHNT, CDR2 YYREEE (reference sequence). The CDR3 loop reads CASSLTRTGYEQYF. CDR3 nucleotide sequence: TGTGCCAGCAGCTTGACTCGGACAGGCTACGAGCAGTACTTC.

V and J are TRBV29-1 and TRBJ2-2; tentatively, D is TRBD2 (6 bases). V lost 4 bases, J lost 1 base, and 10 bases lay in between. Germline CDR1 is SQVTM and CDR2 is ANQGSEA. The CDR3 runs 14 residues. For the CDR3, the DNA is TGCAGCGTTGCCCTGGGGGGGAACACCGGGGAGCTGTTTTTT. Amino acid sequence: CSVALGGNTGELFF.

This chain uses TRBV5-1 with TRBJ2-7; 7 bases align to TRBD2. In germline, CDR1 is SGHRS, CDR2 YFSETQ. The CDR3 is 14 amino acids. V was clipped by 0 bases and J by 6 bases; unmatched bases: 6. CDR3 coding DNA: TGCGCCAGCAGCTTGGGACTAGCTCTATTCGAGCAGTACTTC. The encoded protein is CASSLGLALFEQYF.

V usage is TRBV7-2 and J usage is TRBJ2-7; D is ambiguous. This CDR3 comprises 14 residues. Per germline, CDR1 SGHTA and CDR2 FQGNSA. The germline V and J ends were trimmed by 5 bases and 2 bases, with 13 bases remaining between them. This CDR3 is CASSPSGGPYEQYF. The CDR3 nucleotides are TGTGCCAGCAGCCCCTCCGGCGGCCCCTACGAGCAGTACTTC.

The gene calls are TRBV2 and TRBJ1-3; D unclear. This CDR3 is built from 14 residues. The ends were cut back, 4 bases at V and 3 bases at J, with 10 bases in the middle. Germline CDR1 and CDR2: SNHLY and FYNNEI. The CDR3 DNA reads as TGTGCCAGCAGTGCGTGGGGAGGTGGAAACACCATATATTTT. It specifies CASSAWGGGNTIYF.

The CDR3: CASSFGGTGGELFF. DNA of the CDR3: TGTGCCAGCAGCTTCGGGGGAACGGGCGGGGAGCTGTTTTTT. This chain joins TRBV7-3 and TRBJ2-2; D perhaps matches TRBD2 (6 bases). CDR1 is SGHTA and CDR2 is FQGTGA in the germline V gene. V lost 3 bases to trimming and J lost 7 bases, with 12 bases between them. The CDR3 sequence is 14 residues long. The whole variable domain, filled in from reference TRBV7-3 and TRBJ2-2, reads GAGVSQTPSNKVTEKGKYVELRCDPISGHTALYWYRQSLGQGPEFLIYFQGTGAADDSGLPNDRFFAVRPEGSVSTLKIQRTERGDSAVYLCASSFGGTGGELFFGEGSRLTVL.

V gene TRBV4-1 combines with J gene TRBJ2-7, with TRBD1 identical over 7 bases. J was trimmed by 2 bases and V by 4 bases; bases with no gene match: 2. Germline lookup yields CDR1 MGHRA and CDR2 YSYEKL. The CDR3 length is 13 residues. The CDR3 reads CASSRGQPYEQYF. The CDR3 DNA follows: TGCGCCAGCAGCCGGGGACAGCCCTACGAGCAGTACTTC.